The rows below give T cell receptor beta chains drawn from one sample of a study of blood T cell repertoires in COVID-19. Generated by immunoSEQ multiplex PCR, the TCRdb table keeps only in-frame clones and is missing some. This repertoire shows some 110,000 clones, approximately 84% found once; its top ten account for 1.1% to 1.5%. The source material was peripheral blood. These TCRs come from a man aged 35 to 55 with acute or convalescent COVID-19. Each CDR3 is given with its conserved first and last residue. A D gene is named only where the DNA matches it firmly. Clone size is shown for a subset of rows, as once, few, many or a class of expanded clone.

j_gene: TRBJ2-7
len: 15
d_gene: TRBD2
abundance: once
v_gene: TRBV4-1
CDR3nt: TGCGCCAGCAGCCTTCAAGCGGGGGGGCCCTACGAGCAGTACTTC
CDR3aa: CASSLQAGGPYEQYF

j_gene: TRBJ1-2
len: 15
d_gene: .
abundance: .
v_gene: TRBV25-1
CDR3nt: TGTGCCAGCTCCTTTATGACAGACCGTAACTATGGCTACACCTTC
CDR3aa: CASSFMTDRNYGYTF

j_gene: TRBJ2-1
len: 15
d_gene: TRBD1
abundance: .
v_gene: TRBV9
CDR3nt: TGTGCCAGCAGCCCAGGGACAGGGGGATACAATGAGCAGTTCTTC
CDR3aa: CASSPGTGGYNEQFF

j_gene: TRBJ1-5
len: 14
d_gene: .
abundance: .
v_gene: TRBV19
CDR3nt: TGTGCCAGTAGTATTTCTCGGGGCAATCAGCCCCAGCATTTT
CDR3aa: CASSISRGNQPQHF

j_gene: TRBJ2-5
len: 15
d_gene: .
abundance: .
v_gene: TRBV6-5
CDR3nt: TGTGCCAGCAACCCTATCGAGGCGCCCCGAGAGACCCAGTACTTC
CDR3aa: CASNPIEAPRETQYF

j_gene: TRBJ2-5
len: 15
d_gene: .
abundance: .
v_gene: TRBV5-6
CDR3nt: TGTGCCAGCAGCTTGGTTTTGGGGGCACAAGAGACCCAGTACTTC
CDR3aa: CASSLVLGAQETQYF

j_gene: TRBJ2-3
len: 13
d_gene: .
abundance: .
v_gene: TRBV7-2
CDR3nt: TGTGCCAGCAGCGTATTACTTCGAGATACGCAGTATTTT
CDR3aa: CASSVLLRDTQYF

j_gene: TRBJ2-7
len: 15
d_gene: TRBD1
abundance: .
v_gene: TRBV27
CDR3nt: TGTGCCAGCGGACCGTTAGGACAGGTGCCCTACGAGCAGTACTTC
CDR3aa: CASGPLGQVPYEQYF

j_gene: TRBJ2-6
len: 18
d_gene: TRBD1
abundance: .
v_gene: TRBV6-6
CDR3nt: TGTGCCAGCAGTCCGCCGGGACAGGGGGCCTGGGGGGCCAACGTCCTGACTTTC
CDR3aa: CASSPPGQGAWGANVLTF

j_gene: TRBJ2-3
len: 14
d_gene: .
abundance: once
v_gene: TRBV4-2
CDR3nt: TGTGCCAGCAGCCAAGGCCACCCGGGGGATACGCAGTATTTT
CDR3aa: CASSQGHPGDTQYF

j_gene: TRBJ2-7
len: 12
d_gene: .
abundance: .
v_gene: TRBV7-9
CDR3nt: TGTGCCAGCAGCTATGACAGATACGAGCAGTACTTC
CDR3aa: CASSYDRYEQYF

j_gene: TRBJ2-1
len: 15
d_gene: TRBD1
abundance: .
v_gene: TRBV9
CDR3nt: TGTGCCAGCAGCGGACCTGGGACAGGGGGTAGTGAGCAGTTCTTC
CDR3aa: CASSGPGTGGSEQFF

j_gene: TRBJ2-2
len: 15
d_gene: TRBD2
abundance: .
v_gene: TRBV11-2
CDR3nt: TGTGCCAGCAGAGGACTAGCGGAGAGAACCGGGGAGCTGTTTTTT
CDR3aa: CASRGLAERTGELFF

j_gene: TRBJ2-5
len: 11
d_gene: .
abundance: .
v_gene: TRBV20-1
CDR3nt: TGCAGTGCACTGATTCAAGAGACCCAGTACTTC
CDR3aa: CSALIQETQYF

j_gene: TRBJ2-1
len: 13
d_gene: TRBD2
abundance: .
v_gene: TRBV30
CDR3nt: TGTGCCTGGGGTTTCGGACTAGGGAATGAGCAGTTCTTC
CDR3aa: CAWGFGLGNEQFF

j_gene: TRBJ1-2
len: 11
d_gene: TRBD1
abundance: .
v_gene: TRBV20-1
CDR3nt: TGCAGTGCGGACAGGGGCGGCGGCTACACCTTC
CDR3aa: CSADRGGGYTF

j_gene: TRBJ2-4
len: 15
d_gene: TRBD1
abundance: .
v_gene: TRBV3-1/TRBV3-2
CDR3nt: TGTGCCAGCAGCCAATCTGGGACAGCTAAAAACATTCAGTACTTC
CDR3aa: CASSQSGTAKNIQYF

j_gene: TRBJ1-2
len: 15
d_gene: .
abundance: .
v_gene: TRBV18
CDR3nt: TGTGCCAGCTCACCTGATGTGGGCGCAACGAATGGCTACACCTTC
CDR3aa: CASSPDVGATNGYTF

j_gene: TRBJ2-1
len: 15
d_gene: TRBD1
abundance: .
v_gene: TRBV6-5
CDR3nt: TGTGCCAGTAGCCCAGGACAGGGGACCTACAATGAGCAGTTCTTC
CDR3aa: CASSPGQGTYNEQFF

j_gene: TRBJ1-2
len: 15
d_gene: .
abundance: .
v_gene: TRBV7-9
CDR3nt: TGTGCCAGCAGCTTAGGTGGACCGGGGGACTATGGCTACACCTTC
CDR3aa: CASSLGGPGDYGYTF

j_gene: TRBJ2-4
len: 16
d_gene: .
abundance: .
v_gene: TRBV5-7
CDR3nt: TGTGCCAGCAGCCGGAGGACTGTTGGGGCCAAAAACATTCAGTACTTC
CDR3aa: CASSRRTVGAKNIQYF

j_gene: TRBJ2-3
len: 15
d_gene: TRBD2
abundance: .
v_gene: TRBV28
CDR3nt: TGTGCCAGCAGTTTAGGTCGGGACTACACAGATACGCAGTATTTT
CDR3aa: CASSLGRDYTDTQYF

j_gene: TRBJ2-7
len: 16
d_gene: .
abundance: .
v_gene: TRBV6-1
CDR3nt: TGTGCCAGCAGTGCCGCTTCCGGGACACCCGTGTCGGAGCAGTACTTC
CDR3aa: CASSAASGTPVSEQYF

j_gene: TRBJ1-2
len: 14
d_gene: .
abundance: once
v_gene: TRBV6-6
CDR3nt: TGTGCCAGCAGAGAATACCAGGGTACCAAGGGCTACACCTTC
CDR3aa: CASREYQGTKGYTF

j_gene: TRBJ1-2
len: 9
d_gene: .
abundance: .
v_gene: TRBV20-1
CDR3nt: TGCAGTGCCATGAGCGGCTACACCTTC
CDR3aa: CSAMSGYTF

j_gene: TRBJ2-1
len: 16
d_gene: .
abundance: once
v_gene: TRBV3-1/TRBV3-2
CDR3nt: TGTGCCAGCAGCCCAACAGCACTGAGCTCCTACAATGAGCAGTTCTTC
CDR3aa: CASSPTALSSYNEQFF

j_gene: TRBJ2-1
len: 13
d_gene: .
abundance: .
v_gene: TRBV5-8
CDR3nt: TGTGCCAGCAGTCCCGACAGCTACAATGAGCAGTTCTTC
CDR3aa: CASSPDSYNEQFF

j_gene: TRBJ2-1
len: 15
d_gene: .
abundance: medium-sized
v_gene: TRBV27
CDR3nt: TGTGCCAGCAGTCACTCTGGCGGCTCCTACAATGAGCAGTTCTTC
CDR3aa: CASSHSGGSYNEQFF

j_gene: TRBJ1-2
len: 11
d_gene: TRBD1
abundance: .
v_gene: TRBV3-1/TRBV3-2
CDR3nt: TGTGCCAGCAGCAACAGGGGTGGCTACACCTTC
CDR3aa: CASSNRGGYTF

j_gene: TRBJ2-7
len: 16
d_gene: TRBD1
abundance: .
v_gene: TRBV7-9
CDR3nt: TGTGCCAGCAGCTTAGAAGGACAGGGGGTCTCCTACGAGCAGTACTTC
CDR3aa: CASSLEGQGVSYEQYF

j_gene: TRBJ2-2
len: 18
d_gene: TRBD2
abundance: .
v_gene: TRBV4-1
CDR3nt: TGCGCCAGCAGCCAAGATGTGTCTAGCGGGAGGAACACCGGGGAGCTGTTTTTT
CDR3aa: CASSQDVSSGRNTGELFF

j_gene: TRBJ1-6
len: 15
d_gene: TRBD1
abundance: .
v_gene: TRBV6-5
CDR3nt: TGTGCCAGCAGTTACTCGGACAGGGGGGTTTCACCCCTCCACTTT
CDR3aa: CASSYSDRGVSPLHF

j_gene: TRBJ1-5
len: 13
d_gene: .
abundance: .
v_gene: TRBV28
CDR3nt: TGTGCCAGCAGTTTTTGGGGGGACCAGCCCCAGCATTTT
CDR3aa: CASSFWGDQPQHF

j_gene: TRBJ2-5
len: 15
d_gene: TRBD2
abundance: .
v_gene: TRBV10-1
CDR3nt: TGCGCCAGCAGCTCCGGGACTAGCGGCGGGGAGACCCAGTACTTC
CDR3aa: CASSSGTSGGETQYF

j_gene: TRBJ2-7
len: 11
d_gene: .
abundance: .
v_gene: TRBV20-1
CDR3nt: TGCAGTGCTAGGGGGCCCTACGAGCAGTACTTC
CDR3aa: CSARGPYEQYF

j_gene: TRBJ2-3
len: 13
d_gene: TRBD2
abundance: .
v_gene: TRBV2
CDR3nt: TGTGCCGGATCTAGCGGAAGCACAGATACGCAGTATTTT
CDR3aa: CAGSSGSTDTQYF

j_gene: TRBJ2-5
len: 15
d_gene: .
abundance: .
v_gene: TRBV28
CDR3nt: TGTGCCAGCAGTCCCCTCGGGGGATCAGAAGAGACCCAGTACTTC
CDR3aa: CASSPLGGSEETQYF

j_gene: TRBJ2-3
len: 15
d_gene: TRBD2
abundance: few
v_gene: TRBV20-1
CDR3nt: TGCAGTGCTAGTCCTAGCGGGAGTTTCGCAGATACGCAGTATTTT
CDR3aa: CSASPSGSFADTQYF

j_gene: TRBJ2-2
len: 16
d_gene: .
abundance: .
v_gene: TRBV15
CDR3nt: TGTGCCACCAGCAGAAATAGGCAGGGAACCAGCGGGGAGCTGTTTTTT
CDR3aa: CATSRNRQGTSGELFF

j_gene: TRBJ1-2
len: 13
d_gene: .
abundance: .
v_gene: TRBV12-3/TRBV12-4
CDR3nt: TGTGCCAGCAGTTTCAGGGTCGGGTATGGCTACACCTTC
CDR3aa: CASSFRVGYGYTF